A single sample is the source of the 18 T cell receptor beta chains below, sequenced in a study of T cells in localized non-small cell lung cancer (TCRdb year 2020). The library was obtained by the immunoSEQ multiplex PCR assay. As stored in TCRdb, this immuneACCESS dataset retains in-frame rearrangements with V and J assigned. A fraction of the clones does not appear; measured against another copy, unresolved V genes explain less than half of the discrepancy, and the remainder lacks a known reason. This sample holds about 23,000 clones; about 91% were observed only once. Approximately 10% of the sample rests with the top ten. Sequenced here: peripheral blood mononuclear cells, sampled before any cancer treatment. The receptor set was obtained from a woman aged 35 to 75 with stage III lung adenocarcinoma.

The chain combines TRBV19 with TRBJ2-4; 9 bases match TRBD2. The junction had 7 bases not matched to a gene; V was cut back by 5 bases and J by 2 bases. The CDR3 sequence is 16 residues long. The germline V gene encodes CDR1 LNHDA and CDR2 SQIVND (reference sequence). CDR3 region: CASSSPSGASKNIQYF. CDR3 in DNA: TGTGCCAGTAGTTCCCCTAGCGGGGCGTCCAAAAACATTCAGTACTTC.

This clone was seen once. V usage is TRBV10-3 and J usage is TRBJ2-3; the match to TRBD1 covers 10 bases. V dropped 10 bases and J dropped 5; count of bases not matched to a gene: 12. The CDR3 has 15 amino acids. The V gene's germline CDR1 is ENHRY and CDR2 SYGVKD. The CDR3 sequence: CATRQGANLQDTQYF. The CDR3 coding sequence is TGTGCCACGAGACAGGGGGCGAACCTCCAAGATACGCAGTATTTT.

The chain carries TRBV19 and TRBJ1-4; D call uncertain. Germline V gene sequence: CDR1 LNHDA, CDR2 SQIVND (reference sequence). The CDR3 sequence is 15 residues long. V lost 6 bases to trimming and J lost 6 bases, with 17 bases between them. The CDR3 DNA sequence: TGTGCCAGTAGGCCCGGGTTTCGGGCTCATGAAAAACTGTTTTTT. This encodes CASRPGFRAHEKLFF.

The chain carries TRBV4-3 and TRBJ2-1, with D unclear. CDR3 length: 15 amino acids. V was pared by 5 bases and J by 0 bases, with 11 bases between. Germline V lookup: CDR1 LGHNA, CDR2 YSLEER. CDR3 amino acids: CASSRWGSSYNEQFF. The CDR3 coding sequence is TGCGCCAGCAGCAGGTGGGGTAGCTCCTACAATGAGCAGTTCTTC.

The V gene is TRBV2, the J gene TRBJ1-1, with D hard to call. This CDR3 has 13 amino acids. Germline V gene sequence: CDR1 SNHLY, CDR2 FYNNEI. V was cut by 4 bases and J by 1 base, with 7 bases left in between. CDR3 protein: CASSAAENTEAFF. In DNA form, the CDR3 reads TGTGCCAGCAGTGCCGCAGAGAACACTGAAGCTTTCTTT.

V usage is TRBV7-3 and J usage is TRBJ2-5; possibly TRBD2 for D (5 bases). CDR1 is SGHTA, CDR2 FQGTGA, per germline. The CDR3 has 15 residues. The V end lost 1 base, the J end lost 5 bases, and 14 bases lay between the germline ends. The CDR3: CASSLNGIAQETQYF. CDR3 DNA: TGTGCCAGCAGCTTAAACGGGATCGCCCAGGAGACCCAGTACTTC.

This chain joins TRBV12-1 and TRBJ1-5. TRBV12-1 is deemed a pseudogene. The CDR3 sequence is 15 residues long. CDR3 coding DNA: TGTGCCAGCAGCTTTGATAGGGTAAGCAATCAGCCCCAGCATTTT. Its protein product is CASSFDRVSNQPQHF.

This clone was detected only once. The chain employs TRBV7-2 and TRBJ1-5, with 10 bases fitting TRBD1. The CDR3 consists of 15 residues. With 5 bases clipped from V and 6 bases from J, the junction kept 7 bases outside the gene matches. Germline lookup yields CDR1 SGHTA and CDR2 FQGNSA. The CDR3 here is CASSIYWDRGQPQHF. The CDR3 DNA reads TGTGCCAGCAGCATCTATTGGGACAGGGGTCAGCCCCAGCATTTT.

V usage is TRBV5-1 and J usage is TRBJ2-2; D is ambiguous. Trimming cost V 1 base and J 5 bases, with 6 bases left between them. The CDR3 covers 13 residues. The germline V gene encodes CDR1 SGHRS and CDR2 YFSETQ. The CDR3 sequence: CASSLTDTGELFF. DNA of the CDR3: TGCGCCAGCAGCTTGACCGATACCGGGGAGCTGTTTTTT.

This rearrangement joins TRBV11-2 to TRBJ1-2; no reliable D call. V dropped 3 bases and J dropped 3 bases, with 11 bases sitting between them. The CDR3 contains 14 residues. Germline values: CDR1 SGHAT, CDR2 FQNNGV. In DNA form, the CDR3 reads TGTGCCAGCAGCTTGGGGAGTTGGGACTATGGCTACACCTTC. Protein product: CASSLGSWDYGYTF.

This clone has a handful of counts. The gene calls are TRBV7-9 and TRBJ1-2; the D is unclear. The germline gives CDR1 SEHNR, CDR2 FQNEAQ (reference sequence). This CDR3 has 13 residues. V lost 2 bases to trimming and J lost 5 bases, with 9 bases between them. The CDR3 DNA follows: TGTGCCAGCAGCTTATCCCAGCTTTATGGCTACACCTTC. Protein: CASSLSQLYGYTF.

The chain has TRBV7-9 and TRBJ2-2, with D perhaps TRBD2 (6 bases). V lost 5 bases to trimming and J lost 7 bases, with 17 bases between them. CDR3 size: 15 residues. Germline lookup yields CDR1 SEHNR and CDR2 FQNEAQ (reference sequence). For the CDR3, the DNA is TGTGCCAGCAGCACGGCCGGGGGTCGTGACGGGGAGCTGTTTTTT. Translated: CASSTAGGRDGELFF.

The genes are TRBV11-2 and TRBJ2-5, with 14 bases lining up with TRBD2. CDR1 and CDR2 (germline): SGHAT, FQNNGV. The CDR3 consists of 17 residues. J gave up 2 bases and V 6 bases, and 8 bases lay outside the gene matches. DNA for the CDR3: TGTGCCAGCAGTCCGGGGACTAGCGGGGGCTTTCAAGAGACCCAGTACTTC. The encoded protein is CASSPGTSGGFQETQYF.

This clone came up once. The chain links TRBV9 to TRBJ1-3; tentative D call: TRBD1 (5 bases). Germline V lookup: CDR1 SGDLS, CDR2 YYNGEE. Trimming pared 1 base from V and 4 bases from J, leaving 18 bases between. The CDR3 is 17 residues long. The CDR3 sequence: CASSVSSGRWSGNTIYF. The CDR3 nucleotides read TGTGCCAGCAGCGTAAGTTCAGGGCGCTGGTCGGGAAACACCATATATTTT.

This clone was counted between two and nine times. The V and J genes are TRBV6-5 and TRBJ2-4; TRBD2 might be the D (6 bases). Germline CDR1 is MNHEY and CDR2 is SVGAGI. This CDR3 spans 13 amino acids. V was pared by 6 bases and J by 8 bases, with 14 bases between. In DNA form, the CDR3 reads TGTGCCAGCAGCCTTCGGGGGTTTGACATTCAGTACTTC. It is translated as CASSLRGFDIQYF.

This clone has a single count. The rearrangement links TRBV4-1 to TRBJ2-2; D unresolved. Germline CDR1 and CDR2: MGHRA and YSYEKL. Trimming pared 8 bases from V and 5 bases from J, leaving 9 bases between. The CDR3 totals 12 residues. In DNA, the CDR3 is TGCGCCAGCCAGTTGAGGACCGGGGAGCTGTTTTTT. Encoded protein: CASQLRTGELFF.

The V gene is TRBV5-1, the J gene TRBJ2-7; 13 positions agree with TRBD2. Germline lookup yields CDR1 SGHRS and CDR2 YFSETQ. Unmatched junction bases numbered 5, after V lost 4 bases and J lost 10 bases. The CDR3 runs to 13 residues. The CDR3 loop is CASSRLAGGDQYF. CDR3 DNA sequence: TGCGCCAGCAGCCGACTAGCGGGAGGAGATCAGTACTTC. Complete variable domain (other parts from reference TRBV5-1 and TRBJ2-7): KAGVTQTPRYLIKTRGQQVTLSCSPISGHRSVSWYQQTPGQGLQFLFEYFSETQRNKGNFPGRFSGRQFSNSRSEMNVSTLELGDSALYLCASSRLAGGDQYFGPGTRLTVT.

In DNA, the CDR3 is TGTGCCAGCAGCCTCAGGGGGACCCGAGAGACCCAGTACTTC. Translation gives CASSLRGTRETQYF. The chain combines TRBV11-2 with TRBJ2-5; 7 nucleotides match TRBD1. The ends lost 5 bases at V and 4 bases at J; junction bases unmatched: 7. The CDR3 runs 14 residues. Germline CDR1 and CDR2: SGHAT and FQNNGV.